A single sample gave rise to the 31 T cell receptor beta chains below, sequenced in a study of T cell repertoires in cytomegalovirus infection (dated 2019 in TCRdb). Their target antigens are unknown. The listed sequencing device is Illumina HiSeq 1500. The public reads were run again by TCRdb, first through fastp at Q25 and then through MiXCR, and only productive beta chains were kept. Identical CDR3 protein sequences are pooled into one entry, listed with their most common genes and DNA. Here the sample has about 770,000 distinct CDR3 sequences; 29% occur a single time. In total, the top ten clones hold about an eighth of the sample. Sample treatment or condition, as interpreted from the label and publication: in vitro stimulation with specific CMV peptide epitopes to enrich CMV-specific T cells. Sequences were derived from cultured CD8+ T cells from PBMCs, sampled from culture after CMV antigen stimulation. The source of these receptors is a human donor in good health (CMV status not recorded). Some clones in this sample may be carry-over from other donors' samples.

This clonotype has ten or more counts. The genes are TRBV4-3 and TRBJ1-6, with D maybe TRBD1 (5 bases). This CDR3 is 17 amino acids long. The V gene lost 1 base and the J gene lost 3 bases, with 13 bases spanning the gap. In germline, CDR1 is LGHNA, CDR2 YSLEER. The CDR3 bases are TGCGCCAGCAGCCAAGGGCTGACAGACTACTATAATTCACCCCTCCACTTT. Translation gives CASSQGLTDYYNSPLHF.

This clonotype was observed a few times. The chain employs TRBV6-1 and TRBJ2-2; TRBD2 matches at 7 bases. The V gene's germline CDR1 is MNHNS and CDR2 SASEGT. Trimming at V came to 5 bases and at J to 6 bases, leaving 9 bases not matched to a gene. This CDR3 has 15 residues. The CDR3 is CASSLAALWAGELFF. The CDR3 nucleotides read TGTGCCAGCAGTCTAGCGGCCCTTTGGGCCGGGGAGCTGTTTTTT.

The chain employs TRBV6-5 and TRBJ1-2; 9 bases are a match to TRBD1. Germline V gene sequence: CDR1 MNHEY, CDR2 SVGAGI. With V trimmed by 0 bases and J by 4 bases, 3 bases remained unmatched. The CDR3 spans 15 residues. In nucleotides, the CDR3 is TGTGCCAGCAGTTACTCGAAGACAGGGGGCTATGGCTACACCTTC. Protein product: CASSYSKTGGYGYTF.

The chain combines TRBV10-3 with TRBJ2-1; 9 nucleotides agree with TRBD2. The CDR3 loop spans 17 amino acids. With 6 bases clipped from V and 0 bases from J, the junction kept 9 bases outside the gene matches. CDR1 is ENHRY and CDR2 is SYGVKD in the germline V gene. CDR3 nucleotides: TGTGCCATCAGAGAAGCGGGGGGCCCAAGCTCCTACAATGAGCAGTTCTTC. Translation: CAIREAGGPSSYNEQFF.

This clonotype was counted many times. This rearrangement joins TRBV7-6 to TRBJ2-2, with D hard to call. V gave up 2 bases and J gave up 7 bases, with 14 bases separating them. The CDR3 sequence is 15 residues long. Germline V gene lookup returns CDR1 SGHVS and CDR2 FNYEAQ. The CDR3 here is CASSLFGPTDGELFF. CDR3 nucleotides: TGTGCCAGCAGCTTATTTGGGCCAACGGACGGGGAGCTGTTTTTT.

This clonotype was counted a few times. The rearrangement joins TRBV5-8 to TRBJ2-2; D is possibly TRBD1 or TRBD2 (5 bases each). The CDR3 covers 12 residues. Germline V lookup: CDR1 SGHTS, CDR2 YDEGEE. The ends were cut back, 9 bases at V and 7 bases at J, with 13 bases in the middle. The chain's CDR3 is CATPGPFGELFF. CDR3 nucleotide sequence: TGTGCCACCCCGGGGCCCTTCGGGGAGCTGTTTTTT. Full variable domain (missing parts from reference TRBV5-8 and TRBJ2-2): EAGVTQSPTHLIKTRGQQATLRCSPISGHTSVYWYQQALGLGLQFLLWYDEGEERNRGNFPPRFSGRQFPNYSSELNVNALELEDSALYLCATPGPFGELFFGEGSRLTVL.

The rearrangement joins TRBV24-1 to TRBJ1-4; TRBD1 agrees at 8 bases. This CDR3 region has 15 residues. The V segment lost 4 bases and the J segment 7 bases; nucleotides outside the gene matches: 7. From germline, CDR1 is KGHDR and CDR2 SFDVKD. The CDR3 is CATSDPTGEGEKLFF. For the CDR3, the DNA is TGTGCCACCAGTGACCCGACAGGGGAGGGTGAAAAACTGTTTTTT.

This clonotype was seen many times. In DNA form, the CDR3 reads TGTGCCAGCAGCTTAGAGGCTAACTACAATGAGCAGTTCTTC. Its protein product is CASSLEANYNEQFF. V is TRBV7-9 and J is TRBJ2-1; D gene unclear. V lost 1 base, J lost 3 bases, and 7 bases lay in between. CDR1 is SEHNR, CDR2 FQNEAQ, per germline (reference sequence). The CDR3 extends over 14 amino acids.

This clonotype was seen a single time. The J gene is TRBJ1-2, the V gene TRBV28; 7 bases align to TRBD1. CDR1 is MDHEN and CDR2 is SYDVKM in the germline V gene. V was clipped by 7 bases and J by 8 bases; unmatched bases: 13. This CDR3 has 14 amino acids. Here the CDR3 reads CASIPGERGRGYTF. CDR3 nucleotides: TGTGCCAGCATCCCGGGGGAGAGGGGGCGAGGCTACACCTTC.

This chain uses TRBV6-6 with TRBJ2-2, with D perhaps being TRBD1 or TRBD2 (5 bases each). Germline CDR1 and CDR2: MNHNY and SVGAGI (reference sequence). V was trimmed by 0 bases and J by 3 bases, leaving 8 bases between them. CDR3 size: 15 residues. CDR3 sequence reads: CASSYSGVDTGELFF. CDR3 DNA sequence: TGTGCCAGCAGTTACTCGGGGGTGGACACCGGGGAGCTGTTTTTT.

This clonotype was recorded a few times. The gene calls are TRBV28 and TRBJ1-5, with D tentatively TRBD1 (6 bases). The CDR3 is made up of 16 amino acids. V lost 3 bases and J 0 bases, leaving 12 bases between the germline ends. Germline CDR1 is MDHEN and CDR2 is SYDVKM. CDR3 sequence: CASSFVGGYSNQPQHF. The CDR3 bases are TGTGCCAGCAGTTTCGTAGGGGGGTATAGCAATCAGCCCCAGCATTTT. Complete variable domain (other parts from reference TRBV28 and TRBJ1-5): DVKVTQSSRYLVKRTGEKVFLECVQDMDHENMFWYRQDPGLGLRLIYFSYDVKMKEKGDIPEGYSVSREKKERFSLILESASTNQTSMYLCASSFVGGYSNQPQHFGDGTRLSIL.

This clonotype has only a few counts. The chain uses TRBV10-2 and TRBJ1-5; no clear D gene. Trimming stripped 4 bases from V and 0 bases from J, with 10 bases between. CDR1 and CDR2 from the germline V gene are WSHSY and SAAADI. This CDR3 has 15 amino acids. This CDR3 is CASSARRYSNQPQHF. The CDR3 DNA is TGCGCCAGCAGTGCGAGACGGTATAGCAATCAGCCCCAGCATTTT.

This clonotype showed up just a few times. V is TRBV28 and J is TRBJ2-5; 15 bases are shared with TRBD2. The V gene end was trimmed by 6 bases and the J gene end by 5 bases; junction bases not matched to a gene: 10. The CDR3 runs to 17 residues. CDR1 and CDR2 (germline): MDHEN, SYDVKM. The CDR3 coding sequence is TGTGCCAGCAGAGAGGGACTAGCGGGGGGCCGTCCCGAGACCCAGTACTTC. Protein product: CASREGLAGGRPETQYF.

This clonotype was detected a few times. The CDR3 DNA reads as TGTGCCAGCAGTTGGACAGGGCGGTATCAGCCCCAGCATTTT. It is translated as CASSWTGRYQPQHF. The chain combines TRBV27 with TRBJ1-5, with 8 bases fitting TRBD1. CDR3 length equals 14 residues. The germline gives CDR1 MNHEY, CDR2 SMNVEV (reference sequence). Unmatched junction bases numbered 4, after V lost 4 bases and J lost 5 bases.

This clonotype was seen a handful of times. V usage is TRBV5-4 and J usage is TRBJ2-7, with unresolved D. The CDR3 extends over 16 amino acids. Germline V CDR1 and CDR2: SGHNT, YYREEE (reference sequence). The germline V and J ends were trimmed by 3 bases and 2 bases, with 18 bases remaining between them. The CDR3 protein is CASSYGLGPLTYEQYF. CDR3 sequence (DNA): TGTGCCAGCAGCTATGGTCTTGGTCCCCTTACCTACGAGCAGTACTTC.

This clonotype was seen a few times. V and J are TRBV9 and TRBJ1-2; 10 nucleotides agree with TRBD1. This CDR3 comprises 14 residues. J was trimmed by 8 bases and V by 3 bases; bases with no gene match: 7. Per germline, CDR1 SGDLS and CDR2 YYNGEE. Here the CDR3 DNA reads TGTGCCAGCAGCGATCCGGGGACAGGGGACGGCTACACCTTC. Translating gives CASSDPGTGDGYTF.

The chain links TRBV27 to TRBJ1-3; D call uncertain. Trimming pared 5 bases from V and 0 bases from J, leaving 8 bases between. In germline, CDR1 is MNHEY, CDR2 SMNVEV (reference sequence). The CDR3 is made up of 14 amino acids. The CDR3 reads CASSPYNSGNTIYF. The CDR3 nucleotides are TGTGCCAGCAGTCCTTACAACTCTGGAAACACCATATATTTT.

This clonotype has a count of ten or more. The V and J genes are TRBV7-2 and TRBJ1-5; D remains ambiguous. V lost 3 bases and J lost 6, with 12 bases in between. This CDR3 has 14 amino acids. Germline CDR1 reads SGHTA; CDR2 reads FQGNSA. The CDR3 nucleotides read TGTGCCAGCAGCTTTCGACCGGGAAGTCAGCCCCAGCATTTT. Protein sequence: CASSFRPGSQPQHF.

The J gene is TRBJ2-5, the V gene TRBV4-1; D unresolved. This CDR3 comprises 17 residues. CDR1 is MGHRA, CDR2 YSYEKL, per germline. V was cut by 0 bases and J by 0 bases, with 14 bases left in between. The CDR3 DNA reads TGCGCCAGCAGCCAAGACGGCGGAGAGGTGTACCAAGAGACCCAGTACTTC. It yields the protein CASSQDGGEVYQETQYF.

This clonotype has just a few counts. CDR3 residues: CASSFGTLHEQFF. DNA of the CDR3: TGTGCCAGCAGTTTTGGGACATTACATGAGCAGTTCTTC. The chain combines TRBV12-3 or TRBV12-4 with TRBJ2-1, with D tentatively TRBD1 (6 bases). The CDR3 contains 13 residues. The ends were cut back, 3 bases at V and 8 bases at J, with 11 bases in the middle.

The genes are TRBV25-1 and TRBJ2-7; weak D call: TRBD2 (5 bases). Germline V gene lookup returns CDR1 MGHDK and CDR2 SYGVNS. V lost 4 bases to trimming and J lost 2 bases, with 12 bases between them. This CDR3 comprises 14 residues. CDR3 sequence reads: CASSAVDWPYEQYV. CDR3 nucleotide sequence: TGTGCCAGCAGTGCCGTGGACTGGCCCTACGAGCAGTACGTC.

This sequence joins TRBV6-1 and TRBJ2-7; D unclear. Deletions cut 2 bases from V and 5 bases from J, with 10 bases between. The length of the CDR3 is 13 residues. Germline assignment: CDR1 MNHNS and CDR2 SASEGT. The CDR3 loop reads CASSEWDRDEQYF. As DNA, the CDR3 is TGTGCCAGCAGTGAATGGGATCGCGACGAGCAGTACTTC.

This clonotype was found once. This chain links TRBV7-6 with TRBJ1-1; D is ambiguous. Looked up from germline, CDR1 is SGHVS and CDR2 is FNYEAQ. This CDR3 contains 18 residues. Deletions cut 6 bases from V and 0 bases from J, with 23 bases between. CDR3 region: CASRPMADIFFMNTEAFF. CDR3 DNA sequence: TGTGCCAGCAGGCCGATGGCGGATATTTTTTTTATGAACACTGAAGCTTTCTTT.

The rearrangement uses TRBV6-6 and TRBJ2-7, with 7 bases lining up with TRBD2. The CDR3 spans 13 residues. CDR1 and CDR2 from the germline V gene are MNHNY and SVGAGI (reference sequence). Losses at the gene ends were 8 bases for V and 6 bases for J; bases not matched to a gene: 10. CDR3 region: CASLARGESEQYV. In DNA, the CDR3 is TGTGCCAGCCTTGCCCGGGGGGAGAGCGAGCAGTACGTC.

Only a few counts were recorded for this clonotype. The V call is TRBV25-1, the J call TRBJ1-2; TRBD1 matches 7 bases. Germline loops: CDR1 MGHDK, CDR2 SYGVNS. The CDR3 spans 17 residues. The ends lost 1 base at V and 1 base at J; junction bases unmatched: 9. DNA for the CDR3: TGTGCCAGCAGTGAATCCGGGGACAGACTTTATAACTATGGCTACACCTTC. Translating gives CASSESGDRLYNYGYTF.

As concerns this clonotype: A much larger clonotype is one base distant, so this may be a read error. V usage is TRBV7-2 and J usage is TRBJ2-3; TRBD2 aligns across 13 bases. The CDR3 runs to 14 residues. The germline CDR1 and CDR2 sequences are SGHTA and FQGNSA. DNA for the CDR3: TGTGCCAACAGCCCGTACCCCGGGACTAGCGGGGAGTATTTT. Amino acids: CANSPYPGTSGEYF.

This chain connects TRBV5-1 to TRBJ2-7, with TRBD1 as a possible D gene (6 bases). V was shortened by 5 bases and J by 6 bases, with 15 bases between the two germline ends. Germline V lookup: CDR1 SGHRS, CDR2 YFSETQ. The length of the CDR3 is 13 residues. CDR3 DNA: TGCGCCAGCAGACTTTCAGGGACACGCGAGCAGTACTTC. This gives the protein CASRLSGTREQYF.

The V call is TRBV5-6, the J call TRBJ1-2; TRBD1 matches at 7 bases. V shed 4 bases, J shed 3 bases, and the junction held 9 bases outside the gene matches. Germline-derived CDR1 and CDR2 are SGHDT and YYEEEE. The CDR3 is 15 residues long. CDR3 in amino acids: CASSPETGTDYGYTF. CDR3 nucleotides: TGTGCCAGCAGCCCGGAAACCGGGACAGACTATGGCTACACCTTC.

The chain couples TRBV27 to TRBJ2-2; 7 bases agree with TRBD1. This CDR3 has 14 residues. CDR1 and CDR2 from the germline V gene are MNHEY and SMNVEV (reference sequence). Losses at the gene ends were 5 bases for V and 8 bases for J; bases not matched to a gene: 8. In DNA, the CDR3 is TGTGCCAGCAGTCCCGACAGGGCCGATGGGGAGCTGTTTTTT. As protein: CASSPDRADGELFF.

This clonotype was observed a few times. The chain has TRBV12-3 or TRBV12-4 and TRBJ2-1; D not certain. The CDR3 length is 17 residues. Deletions cut 7 bases from V and 0 bases from J, with 19 bases between. This CDR3 is CASTINPGVLSYNEQFF. DNA for the CDR3: TGTGCCAGCACCATCAACCCGGGTGTTCTCTCCTACAATGAGCAGTTCTTC.

V gene TRBV15 combines with J gene TRBJ2-7; D may be TRBD1 or TRBD2 (5 bases each). Trimming pared 8 bases from V and 0 bases from J, leaving 14 bases between. CDR1 and CDR2 (germline): LNHNV, YYDKDF (reference sequence). The CDR3 length is 14 residues. CDR3 bases: TGTGCCACCCGCGAGAGGGGTAGCTCCTACGAGCAGTACGTC. Protein product: CATRERGSSYEQYV.